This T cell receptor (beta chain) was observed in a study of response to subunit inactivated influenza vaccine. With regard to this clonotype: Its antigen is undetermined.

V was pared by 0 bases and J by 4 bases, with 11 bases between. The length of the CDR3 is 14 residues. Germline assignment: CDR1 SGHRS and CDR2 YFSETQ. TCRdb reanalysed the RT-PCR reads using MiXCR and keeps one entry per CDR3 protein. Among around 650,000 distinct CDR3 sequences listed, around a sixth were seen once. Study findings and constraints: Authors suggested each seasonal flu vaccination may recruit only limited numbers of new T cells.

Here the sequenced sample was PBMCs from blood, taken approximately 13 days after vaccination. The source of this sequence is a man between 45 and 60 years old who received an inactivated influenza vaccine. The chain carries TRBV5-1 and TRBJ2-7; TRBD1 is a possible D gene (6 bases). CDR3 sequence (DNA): TGCGCCAGCAGCTTGGACCCCCAGGGGTACGAGCAGTACTTC. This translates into CASSLDPQGYEQYF.